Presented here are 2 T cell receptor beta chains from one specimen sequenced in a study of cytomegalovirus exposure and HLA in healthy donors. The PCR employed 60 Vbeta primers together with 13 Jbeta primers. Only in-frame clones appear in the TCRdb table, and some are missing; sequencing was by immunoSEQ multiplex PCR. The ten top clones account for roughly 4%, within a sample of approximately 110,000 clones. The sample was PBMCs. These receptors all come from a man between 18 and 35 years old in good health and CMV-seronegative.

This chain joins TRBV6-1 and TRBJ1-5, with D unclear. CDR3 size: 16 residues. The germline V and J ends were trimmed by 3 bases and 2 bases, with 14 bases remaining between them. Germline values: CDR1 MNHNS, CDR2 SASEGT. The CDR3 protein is CASSDPVGVGNQPQHF. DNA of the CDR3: TGTGCCAGCAGTGACCCTGTCGGGGTGGGCAATCAGCCCCAGCATTTT.

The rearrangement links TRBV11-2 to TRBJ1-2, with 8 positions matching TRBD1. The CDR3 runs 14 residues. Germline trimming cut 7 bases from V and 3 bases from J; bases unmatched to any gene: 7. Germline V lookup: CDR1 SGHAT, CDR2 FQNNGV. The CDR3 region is CASKRQGLHYGYTF. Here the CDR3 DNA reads TGTGCCAGCAAACGACAGGGGTTACACTATGGCTACACCTTC.